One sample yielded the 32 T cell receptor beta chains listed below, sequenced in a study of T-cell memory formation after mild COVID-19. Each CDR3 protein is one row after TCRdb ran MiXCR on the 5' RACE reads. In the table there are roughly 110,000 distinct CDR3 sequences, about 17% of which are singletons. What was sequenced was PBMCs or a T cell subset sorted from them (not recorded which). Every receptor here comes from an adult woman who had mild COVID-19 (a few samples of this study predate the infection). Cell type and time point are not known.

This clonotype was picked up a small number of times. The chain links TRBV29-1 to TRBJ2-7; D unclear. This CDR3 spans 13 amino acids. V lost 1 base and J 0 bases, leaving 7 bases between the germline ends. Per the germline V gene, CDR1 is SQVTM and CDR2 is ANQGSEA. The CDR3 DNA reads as TGCAGCGTTGAAGGGCAGGACTCCTACGAGCAGTACTTC. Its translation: CSVEGQDSYEQYF.

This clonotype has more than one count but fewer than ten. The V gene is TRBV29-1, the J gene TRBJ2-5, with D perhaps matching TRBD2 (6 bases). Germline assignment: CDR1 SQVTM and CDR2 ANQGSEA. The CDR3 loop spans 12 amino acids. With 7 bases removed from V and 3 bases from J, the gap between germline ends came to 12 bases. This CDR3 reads CSAEGLEETQYF. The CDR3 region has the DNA TGCAGCGCGGAGGGACTGGAAGAGACCCAGTACTTC.

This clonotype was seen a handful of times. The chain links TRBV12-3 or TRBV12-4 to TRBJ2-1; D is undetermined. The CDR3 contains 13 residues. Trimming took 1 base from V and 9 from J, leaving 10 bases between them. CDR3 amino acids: CASSLGWRLEQFF. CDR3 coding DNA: TGTGCCAGCAGTTTAGGTTGGCGACTTGAGCAGTTCTTC.

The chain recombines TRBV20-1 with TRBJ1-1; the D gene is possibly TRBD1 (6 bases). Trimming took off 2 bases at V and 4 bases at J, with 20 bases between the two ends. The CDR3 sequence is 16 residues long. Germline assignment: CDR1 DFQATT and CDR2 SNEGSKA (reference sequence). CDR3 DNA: TGCAGTGCTAGACGCGGGGGCGTCGGGGTCGGCACTGAAGCTTTCTTT. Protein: CSARRGGVGVGTEAFF.

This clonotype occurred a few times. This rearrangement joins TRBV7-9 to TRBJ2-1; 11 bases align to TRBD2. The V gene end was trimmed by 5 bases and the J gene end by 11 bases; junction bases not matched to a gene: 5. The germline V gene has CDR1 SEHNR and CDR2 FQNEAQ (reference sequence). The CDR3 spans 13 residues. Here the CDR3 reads CASSGGLAGQQFF. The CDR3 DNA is TGTGCCAGCAGCGGAGGACTAGCGGGCCAGCAGTTCTTC.

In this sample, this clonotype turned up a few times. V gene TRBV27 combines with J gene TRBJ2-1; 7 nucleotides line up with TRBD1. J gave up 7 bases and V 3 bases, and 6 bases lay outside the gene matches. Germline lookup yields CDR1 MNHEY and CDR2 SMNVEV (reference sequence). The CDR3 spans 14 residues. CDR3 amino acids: CASSLVDRVNEQFF. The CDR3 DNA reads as TGTGCCAGCAGTTTGGTAGACAGGGTGAATGAGCAGTTCTTC.

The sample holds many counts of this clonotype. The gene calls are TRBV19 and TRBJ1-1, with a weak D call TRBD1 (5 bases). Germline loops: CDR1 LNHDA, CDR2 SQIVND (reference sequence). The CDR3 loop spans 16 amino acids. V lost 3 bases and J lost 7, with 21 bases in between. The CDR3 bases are TGTGCCAGTAGTATCTGGGGGAAACTCATTCAAGATGAAGCTTTCTTT. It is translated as CASSIWGKLIQDEAFF.

CDR3 DNA: TGTGCCAGCAGTTACGGGACGGGCTCACCCCTCCACTTT. It is translated as CASSYGTGSPLHF. V gene TRBV6-6 combines with J gene TRBJ1-6; perhaps TRBD1 as D (5 bases). The V end lost 2 bases, the J end lost 10 bases, and 9 bases lay between the germline ends. The germline V gene has CDR1 MNHNY and CDR2 SVGAGI (reference sequence). The CDR3 is 13 amino acids.

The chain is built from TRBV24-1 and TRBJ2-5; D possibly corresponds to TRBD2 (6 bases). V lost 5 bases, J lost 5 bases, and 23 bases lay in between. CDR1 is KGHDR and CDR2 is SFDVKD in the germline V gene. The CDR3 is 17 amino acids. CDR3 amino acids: CATSVLESGGIVETQYF. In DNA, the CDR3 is TGTGCCACCAGTGTTCTTGAAAGTGGAGGGATCGTGGAGACCCAGTACTTC.

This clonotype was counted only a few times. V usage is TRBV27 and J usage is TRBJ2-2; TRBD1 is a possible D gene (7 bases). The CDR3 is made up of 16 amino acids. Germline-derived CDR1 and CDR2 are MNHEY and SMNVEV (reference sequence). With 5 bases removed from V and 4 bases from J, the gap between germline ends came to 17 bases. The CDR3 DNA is TGTGCCAGCAGTCGAGGGGGCAGGGGAGGCACCGGGGAGCTGTTTTTT. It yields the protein CASSRGGRGGTGELFF.

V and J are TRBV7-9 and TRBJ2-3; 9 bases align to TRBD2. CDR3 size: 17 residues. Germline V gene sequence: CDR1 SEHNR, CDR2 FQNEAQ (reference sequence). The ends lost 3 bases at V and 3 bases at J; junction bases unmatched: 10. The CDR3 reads CASSLGSSGSRTDTQYF. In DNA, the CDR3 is TGTGCCAGCAGCTTGGGGAGTAGCGGGAGTAGGACAGATACGCAGTATTTT.

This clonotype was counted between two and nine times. For the CDR3, the DNA is TGTGCCAGCAGGCGAAATACCGGGGAGTATAGCAATCAGCCCCAGCATTTT. It yields the protein CASRRNTGEYSNQPQHF. The genes are TRBV13 and TRBJ1-5; the D is unclear. Trimming pared 6 bases from V and 0 bases from J, leaving 18 bases between. This CDR3 region has 17 residues. CDR1 is PRHDT, CDR2 FYEKMQ, per germline (reference sequence).

CDR3 amino acids: CASSATSGVKNEQYF. DNA of the CDR3: TGTGCCAGCAGCGCGACTAGCGGGGTTAAGAACGAGCAGTACTTC. The rearrangement uses TRBV12-3 or TRBV12-4 and TRBJ2-7; the match to TRBD2 covers 11 bases. The CDR3 covers 15 residues. The ends lost 6 bases at V and 5 bases at J; junction bases unmatched: 9.

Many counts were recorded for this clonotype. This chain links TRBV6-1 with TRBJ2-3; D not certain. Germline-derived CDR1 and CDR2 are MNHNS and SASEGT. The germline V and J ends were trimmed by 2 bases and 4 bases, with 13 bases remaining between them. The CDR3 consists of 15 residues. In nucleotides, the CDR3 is TGTGCCAGCAGTGAAATTCGGCGAGCAGCAGATACGCAGTATTTT. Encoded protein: CASSEIRRAADTQYF.

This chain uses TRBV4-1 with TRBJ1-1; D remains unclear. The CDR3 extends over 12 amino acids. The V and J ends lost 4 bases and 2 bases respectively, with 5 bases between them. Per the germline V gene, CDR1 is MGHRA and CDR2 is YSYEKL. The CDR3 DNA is TGCGCCAGCAGCCGGGGAAACACTGAAGCTTTCTTT. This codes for CASSRGNTEAFF.

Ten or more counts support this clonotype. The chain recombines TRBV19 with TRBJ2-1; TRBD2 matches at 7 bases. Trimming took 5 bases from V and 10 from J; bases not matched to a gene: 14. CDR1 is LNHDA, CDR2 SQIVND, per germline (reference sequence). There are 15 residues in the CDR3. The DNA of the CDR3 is TGTGCCAGTAGTCTATCGGGACTACCCCCCCAAGAGCAGTTCTTC. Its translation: CASSLSGLPPQEQFF.

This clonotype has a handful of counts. The CDR3: CASSLFHNEQFF. The CDR3 DNA reads TGTGCCAGCAGCTTATTTCACAATGAGCAGTTCTTC. V usage is TRBV7-9 and J usage is TRBJ2-1; unclear D gene. CDR3 length equals 12 residues. Looked up from germline, CDR1 is SEHNR and CDR2 is FQNEAQ (reference sequence). V was pared by 2 bases and J by 5 bases, with 4 bases between.

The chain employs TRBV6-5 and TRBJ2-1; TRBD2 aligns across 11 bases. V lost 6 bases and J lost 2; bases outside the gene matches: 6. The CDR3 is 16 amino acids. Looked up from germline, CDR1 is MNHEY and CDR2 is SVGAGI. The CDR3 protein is CASSPRLAGTYNEQFF. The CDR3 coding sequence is TGTGCCAGCAGCCCGAGACTAGCGGGGACCTACAATGAGCAGTTCTTC.

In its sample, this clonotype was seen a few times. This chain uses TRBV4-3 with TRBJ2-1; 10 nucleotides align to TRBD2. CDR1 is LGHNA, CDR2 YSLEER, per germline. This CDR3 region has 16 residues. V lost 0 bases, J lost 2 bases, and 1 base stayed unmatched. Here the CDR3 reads CASSQDGTSAYNEQFF. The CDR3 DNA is TGCGCCAGCAGCCAAGATGGGACTAGCGCCTACAATGAGCAGTTCTTC.

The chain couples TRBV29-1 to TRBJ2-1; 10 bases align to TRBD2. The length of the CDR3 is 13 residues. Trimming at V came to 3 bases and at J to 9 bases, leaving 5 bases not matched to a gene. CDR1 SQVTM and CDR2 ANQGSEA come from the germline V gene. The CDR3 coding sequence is TGCAGCGTTGATTGGCTAGCGGGAGCTGAGCAGTTCTTC. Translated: CSVDWLAGAEQFF.

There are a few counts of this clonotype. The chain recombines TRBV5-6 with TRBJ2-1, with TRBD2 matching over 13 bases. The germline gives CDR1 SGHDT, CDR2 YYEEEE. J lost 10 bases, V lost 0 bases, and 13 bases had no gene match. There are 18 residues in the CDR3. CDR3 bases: TGTGCCAGCAGCTTGGGGGCCGCGACTAGCGGGAGGACCCCCGAGCAGTTCTTC. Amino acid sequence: CASSLGAATSGRTPEQFF.

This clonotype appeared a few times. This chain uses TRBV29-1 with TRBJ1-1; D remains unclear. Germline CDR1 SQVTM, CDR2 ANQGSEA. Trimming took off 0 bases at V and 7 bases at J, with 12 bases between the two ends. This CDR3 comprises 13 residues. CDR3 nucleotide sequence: TGCAGCGTTGAAGATAATTCCCGACTTGAAGCTTTCTTT. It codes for CSVEDNSRLEAFF.

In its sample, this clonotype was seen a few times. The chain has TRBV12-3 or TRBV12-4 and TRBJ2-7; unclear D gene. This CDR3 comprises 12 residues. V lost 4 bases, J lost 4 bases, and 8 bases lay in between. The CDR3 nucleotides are TGTGCCAGCAGTTATCAAGTATACGAGCAGTACTTC. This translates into CASSYQVYEQYF.

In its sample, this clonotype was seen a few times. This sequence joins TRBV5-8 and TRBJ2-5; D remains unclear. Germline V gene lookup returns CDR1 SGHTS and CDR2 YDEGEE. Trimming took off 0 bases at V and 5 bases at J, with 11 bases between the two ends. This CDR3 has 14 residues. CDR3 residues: CASSLGPQVETQYF. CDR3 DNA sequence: TGTGCCAGCAGCTTGGGTCCTCAAGTGGAGACCCAGTACTTC.

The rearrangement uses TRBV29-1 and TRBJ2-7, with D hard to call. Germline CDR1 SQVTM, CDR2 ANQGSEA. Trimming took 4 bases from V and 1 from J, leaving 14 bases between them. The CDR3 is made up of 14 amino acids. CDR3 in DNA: TGCAGCGTTGGTGATGTTGGATTGTCCTACGAGCAGTACTTC. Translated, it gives CSVGDVGLSYEQYF.

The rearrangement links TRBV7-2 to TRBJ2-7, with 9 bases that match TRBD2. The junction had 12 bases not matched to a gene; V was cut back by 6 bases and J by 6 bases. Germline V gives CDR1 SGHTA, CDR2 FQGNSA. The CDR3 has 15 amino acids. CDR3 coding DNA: TGTGCCAGCAGTTTTAGCGGGGGTGGTCATCTCGAGCAGTACTTC. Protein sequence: CASSFSGGGHLEQYF.

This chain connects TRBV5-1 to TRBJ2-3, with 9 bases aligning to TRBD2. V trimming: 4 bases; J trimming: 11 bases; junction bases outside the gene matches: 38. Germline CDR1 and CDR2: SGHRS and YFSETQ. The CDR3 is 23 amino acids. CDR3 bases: TGCGCCAGCAGCGTCACCGGGACTAGCATCACGAAGGACTTCGCAGCCCTCCCCCTTGGGCAGTATTTT. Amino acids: CASSVTGTSITKDFAALPLGQYF.

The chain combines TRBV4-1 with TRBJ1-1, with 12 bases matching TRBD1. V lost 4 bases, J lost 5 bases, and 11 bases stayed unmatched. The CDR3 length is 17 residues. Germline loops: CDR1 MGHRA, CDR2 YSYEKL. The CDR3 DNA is TGCGCCAGCAGCCCTGTACTGGGACAGGGGGCAGGGACTGAAGCTTTCTTT. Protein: CASSPVLGQGAGTEAFF.

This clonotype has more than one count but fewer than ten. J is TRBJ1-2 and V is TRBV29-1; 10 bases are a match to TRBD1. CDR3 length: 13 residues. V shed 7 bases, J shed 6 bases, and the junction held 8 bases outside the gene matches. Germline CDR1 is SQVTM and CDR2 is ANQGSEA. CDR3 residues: CSGLGQGLNGYTF. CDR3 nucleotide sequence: TGCAGCGGATTGGGACAGGGGCTCAATGGCTACACCTTC.

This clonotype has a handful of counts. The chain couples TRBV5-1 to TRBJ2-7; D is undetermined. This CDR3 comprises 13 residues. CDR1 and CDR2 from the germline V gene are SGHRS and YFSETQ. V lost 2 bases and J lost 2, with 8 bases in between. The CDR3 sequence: CASSFHETYEQYF. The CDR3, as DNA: TGCGCCAGCAGCTTTCACGAAACCTACGAGCAGTACTTC.

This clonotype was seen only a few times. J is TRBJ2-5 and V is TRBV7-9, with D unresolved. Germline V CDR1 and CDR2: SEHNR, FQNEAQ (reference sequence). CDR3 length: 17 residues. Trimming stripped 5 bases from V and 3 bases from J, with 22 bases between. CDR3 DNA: TGTGCCAGCAGCCCCGGCGTGGGCCCTGGTAAAGAAGAGACCCAGTACTTC. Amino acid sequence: CASSPGVGPGKEETQYF.

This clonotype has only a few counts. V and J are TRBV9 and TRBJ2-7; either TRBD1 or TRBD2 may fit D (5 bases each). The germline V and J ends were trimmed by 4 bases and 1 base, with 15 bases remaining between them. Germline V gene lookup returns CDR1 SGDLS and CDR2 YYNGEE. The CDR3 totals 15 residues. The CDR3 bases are TGTGCCAGCAGCCCCCGCTTGGGACGGTCCTACGAGCAGTACTTC. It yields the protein CASSPRLGRSYEQYF.